This T cell receptor (beta chain) is drawn from a study of T cells expressing NK-cell markers. A 5'RACE template switching approach incorporating UMIs was used to make TCR beta cDNA. No DNA is given; TCRdb re-called the 5' RACE reads and lists each CDR3 protein once. The sample has 350,000 to 500,000 distinct CDR3 sequences; the top ten hold 7.3%. The CDR3 runs 12 residues. CDR1 GTSNPN and CDR2 SVGIG come from the germline V gene (reference sequence). The chain carries TRBV30 and TRBJ2-1. The sequence came from a woman aged 18-70 years in good health. Specimen: blood T cells: a sorted CD56 or NKG2C T cell subset, CD4+ or CD8+ T cells, or bulk PBMC T cells (not recorded which). This CDR3 is CAWSSRRNEQFF.